This T cell receptor beta chain was identified during a study of cytomegalovirus exposure and HLA in healthy donors. In its sample, this clone was seen once. Antigen: not known. CDR3 size: 14 residues. Per the germline V gene, CDR1 is LGHNA and CDR2 is YNFKEQ. With V trimmed by 4 bases and J by 2 bases, 1 base remained unmatched. PCR used 60 Vbeta primers and 13 Jbeta primers. TCRdb keeps only in-frame clones here, not all; method: immunoSEQ multiplex PCR. The sample yields around 91,000 clones, roughly 73% seen once. Study results and limitations: In terms of immune exposure information, only CMV serostatus was available. Of the V segments, some could not be distinguished, including TRBV6-2 and TRBV6-3, and were excluded. Altogether, 160 or so TCR beta chains were recorded as cytomegalovirus-associated. A likely sequencing artifact accounted for one observed cluster of highly shared sequence variants.

The TCR originated in a male donor in good health and CMV-seropositive. Material: PBMCs. This chain joins TRBV4-2 and TRBJ2-7; 11 bases match TRBD2. In DNA, the CDR3 is TGTGCCAGCAGCCTGGGACTAGCGGCCTACGAGCAGTACTTC. It encodes CASSLGLAAYEQYF.